The clone carrying this T cell receptor (beta chain) was detected ten times or more. Regions amplified from RNA transcripts were the TCR beta CDR3 regions. Initially, a first-round RT-PCR of the TCR CDR3 employed the HTBI primer set. Each CDR3 protein gets one entry after TCRdb re-called the multiplex PCR reads with MiXCR. The sample records some 720,000 distinct CDR3 sequences, roughly 17% being singletons. The data belong to a study of T cells in Graves' hyperthyroidism and ophthalmopathy. The authors deemed Graves' hyperthyroidism stable absent ophthalmopathy progression within 18 months. Diagnosis of hyperthyroidism was new in patients aged 18 to 65, and its duration was under 2 months. Germline V gene data show CDR1 as DFQATT and CDR2 as SNEGSKA (reference sequence). The CDR3 is made up of 14 amino acids. V was trimmed by 6 bases and J by 9 bases, leaving 20 bases between them.

The receptor's source is a man aged 18 to 35 with Graves' hyperthyroidism. The chain uses TRBV20-1 and TRBJ2-2; D possibly uses TRBD1 or TRBD2 (5 bases each). What was sequenced was blood. CDR3 coding DNA: TGCAGTGCCGAGGCAGCAGACAGCGGATGGGAGCTGTTTTTT. It specifies CSAEAADSGWELFF.